The entry that follows covers one T cell receptor beta chain sequence. This record belongs to a study of shared clonotypes between healthy human individuals. For every subset, genomic DNA was evenly distributed across several immunoSEQ plates. Produced via immunoSEQ multiplex PCR; TCRdb's table is partial and in-frame only. The sample lists around 700,000 clones; about two thirds were seen once. Sequencing was done on a sample of memory CD4+ T cells sorted from blood. Subset indicated: CD45RA-negative fraction. This clonotype was obtained from a woman between 25 and 40 years old in good health.

The DNA for the CDR3 is TGTGCCAGCACCAAACTAGCGGGGTACAATGAGCAGTTCTTC. It is translated as CASTKLAGYNEQFF. This sequence joins TRBV28 and TRBJ2-1; TRBD2 matches 10 bases. The CDR3 is made up of 14 amino acids. The trim removed 7 bases at V and 4 bases at J, leaving 4 bases unmatched. Germline CDR1 and CDR2: MDHEN and SYDVKM. Combining the CDR3 with reference TRBV28 and TRBJ2-1 gives the whole variable domain DVKVTQSSRYLVKRTGEKVFLECVQDMDHENMFWYRQDPGLGLRLIYFSYDVKMKEKGDIPEGYSVSREKKERFSLILESASTNQTSMYLCASTKLAGYNEQFFGPGTRLTVL.